Listed below are T cell receptor beta chains from one sample, sequenced in a study of T cells in Graves' hyperthyroidism and ophthalmopathy. TCRdb independently ran MiXCR on the multiplex PCR reads; one entry per CDR3 protein. The table records over 700,000 distinct CDR3 sequences, 15% to 20% of them present only once. Sequencing was carried out using blood. The receptors stem from a woman in her fifties or sixties with Graves' hyperthyroidism that later progressed to Graves' ophthalmopathy. CDR3s include the opening cysteine and the closing phenylalanine or tryptophan. D genes are given only for firm matches. Some rows mark clone size as missing; the rest say once, few, many or name a class of expanded clone.

V: TRBV12-3/TRBV12-4
size: NA
D: TRBD1
J: TRBJ2-1
DNA: TGTGCCAGCAGAGCCCAATTCGCAGGGGGTACACACAATGAGCAGTTCTTC
CDR3: CASRAQFAGGTHNEQFF

V: TRBV7-8
size: many
D: NA
J: TRBJ1-5
DNA: TGTGCCAGCAGCTTAGTAGGGCATCAGCCCCAGCATTTT
CDR3: CASSLVGHQPQHF

V: TRBV4-1
size: few
D: NA
J: TRBJ2-7
DNA: TGCGCCAGCAGCCAAGGATCAGGGTGGGAGCAGTACTTC
CDR3: CASSQGSGWEQYF

V: TRBV7-2
size: once
D: TRBD1
J: TRBJ1-2
DNA: TGTGCCAGCAGCTTGGAGTTGGCCAGACAGGGCTATGGCTACACCTTC
CDR3: CASSLELARQGYGYTF

V: TRBV2
size: few
D: NA
J: TRBJ1-4
DNA: TGTGCCAGCGCGAGTAATAATGAAAAACTGTTTTTT
CDR3: CASASNNEKLFF

V: TRBV5-8
size: few
D: NA
J: TRBJ2-5
DNA: TGTGCCAGCAGCTTTCGTCAGGAGACCCAGTACTTC
CDR3: CASSFRQETQYF

V: TRBV7-9
size: few
D: TRBD2
J: TRBJ2-2
DNA: TGTGCCAGCAGCTTAGGACTAGCTGAATTTGGGGAGCTGTTTTTT
CDR3: CASSLGLAEFGELFF

V: TRBV5-4
size: NA
D: NA
J: TRBJ1-1
DNA: TGTGCCAGCAGCTTGAGGCAGGGTAGTTCTGAAGCTTTCTTT
CDR3: CASSLRQGSSEAFF

V: TRBV12-3/TRBV12-4
size: few
D: TRBD2
J: TRBJ2-3
DNA: TGTGCCAGTTCCCCAGGGCTAGCGGGGGGGGTCACAGATACGCAGTATTTT
CDR3: CASSPGLAGGVTDTQYF

V: TRBV20-1
size: many
D: TRBD1
J: TRBJ1-1
DNA: TGCAGTGCTAGAGATGGTGGAAGGGGGCGTTTCACTGAAGCTTTCTTT
CDR3: CSARDGGRGRFTEAFF

V: TRBV20-1
size: NA
D: NA
J: TRBJ2-2
DNA: TGCAGTGCTAGGTTGTCAGGGGTGACCGGGGAGCTGTTTTTT
CDR3: CSARLSGVTGELFF

V: TRBV20-1
size: NA
D: NA
J: TRBJ1-2
DNA: TGCAACCTTCAGGGGCGCAGAGACCATGGCTACACCTTC
CDR3: CNLQGRRDHGYTF

V: TRBV7-8
size: NA
D: NA
J: TRBJ1-5
DNA: TGTGCCAGCAGCAACGGACTCCTGGGAGGTCAGCCCCAGCATTTT
CDR3: CASSNGLLGGQPQHF

V: TRBV18
size: many
D: NA
J: TRBJ1-1
DNA: TGTGCCAGCTCACCGGGGGGGCTAGAGACTGAAGCTTTCTTT
CDR3: CASSPGGLETEAFF

V: TRBV27
size: few
D: NA
J: TRBJ1-5
DNA: TGTGCCAGCAGTTTAGACTTTCCGTTTCAGCCCCAGCATTTT
CDR3: CASSLDFPFQPQHF

V: TRBV7-9
size: few
D: TRBD2
J: TRBJ2-3
DNA: TGTGCCAGCAGCTTAGTCCGGGAGGCAGATACGCAGTATTTT
CDR3: CASSLVREADTQYF

V: TRBV12-3/TRBV12-4
size: many
D: NA
J: TRBJ1-5
DNA: TGTGCCAGCAGTTTAAAGTTGGACCAGCCCCAGCATTTT
CDR3: CASSLKLDQPQHF

V: TRBV19
size: NA
D: TRBD1
J: TRBJ2-2
DNA: TGTGCCAGTAGTGCGACAGGGGGCCACGGGGAGCTGTTTTTT
CDR3: CASSATGGHGELFF

V: TRBV3-1
size: many
D: NA
J: TRBJ1-1
DNA: TGTGCCAGCAGCTCGGACACCCTGAACACTGAAGCTTTCTTT
CDR3: CASSSDTLNTEAFF

V: TRBV9
size: few
D: NA
J: TRBJ1-1
DNA: TGTGCCAGCAGCGTAGGGAGGAGTTCGAACACTGAAGCTTTCTTT
CDR3: CASSVGRSSNTEAFF

V: TRBV29-1
size: few
D: NA
J: TRBJ2-3
DNA: TGCAGCGTCCTCCTAGAGAGCACAGATACGCAGTATTTT
CDR3: CSVLLESTDTQYF

V: TRBV2
size: NA
D: NA
J: TRBJ1-1
DNA: TGTGCCAGCAGTGAAAGGGGGGGCATGAACACTGAAGCTTTCTTT
CDR3: CASSERGGMNTEAFF

V: TRBV5-1
size: many
D: NA
J: TRBJ2-1
DNA: TGCGCCAGCAGCTTGTCTTTACAGGTGTACGAGCAGTTCTTC
CDR3: CASSLSLQVYEQFF

V: TRBV11-2
size: NA
D: NA
J: TRBJ2-1
DNA: TGTGCCAGCAGCTTAGGTAGGGGAACCAATGAGCAGTTCTTC
CDR3: CASSLGRGTNEQFF

V: TRBV3-1
size: many
D: NA
J: TRBJ2-7
DNA: TGTGCCAGCAGCCAACCGGAAACCTACGAGCAGTACTTC
CDR3: CASSQPETYEQYF

V: TRBV27
size: many
D: TRBD1
J: TRBJ2-7
DNA: TGTGCCAGCAGCTTCGGGACAGGATCCTACGAGCAGTACTTC
CDR3: CASSFGTGSYEQYF

V: TRBV27
size: NA
D: NA
J: TRBJ2-5
DNA: TGTGCCAGCAGTGAGGGGGCGGGGTCGGAGACCCAGTACTTC
CDR3: CASSEGAGSETQYF

V: TRBV6-5
size: NA
D: NA
J: TRBJ2-2
DNA: TGTGCCAGCAGTTACTACTCAGGGTCCCCCGGGGAGCTGTTTTTT
CDR3: CASSYYSGSPGELFF

V: TRBV5-1
size: many
D: NA
J: TRBJ1-3
DNA: TGCGCCAGCAGCCAGGAGGGCACGGGCCTCTCTGGAAACACCATATATTTT
CDR3: CASSQEGTGLSGNTIYF

V: TRBV13
size: NA
D: NA
J: TRBJ2-7
DNA: TGTGCCAGCACCATTGGGCCGAGGGCCTACGAGCAGTACTTC
CDR3: CASTIGPRAYEQYF

V: TRBV20-1
size: few
D: NA
J: TRBJ1-4
DNA: TGCAGTGCTAGGCCCCAACAGGGATGGTATGAAAAACTGTTTTTT
CDR3: CSARPQQGWYEKLFF

V: TRBV29-1
size: NA
D: NA
J: TRBJ1-1
DNA: TGCAGCCTTCAGCGCTCGAACACTGAAGCTTTCTTT
CDR3: CSLQRSNTEAFF

V: TRBV29-1
size: NA
D: TRBD1
J: TRBJ2-7
DNA: TGCAGCGCCGAGGGACAGGGTCTCTCCGAGCAGTACTTC
CDR3: CSAEGQGLSEQYF

V: TRBV27
size: few
D: NA
J: TRBJ1-2
DNA: TGTGCCAGCAGTCCCAACCGACAGTTTACTAACTATGGCTACACCTTC
CDR3: CASSPNRQFTNYGYTF

V: TRBV5-1
size: NA
D: TRBD1
J: TRBJ2-7
DNA: TGCGCCAGCAGCGAGGGACAGGAACGTTACGAGCAGTACTTC
CDR3: CASSEGQERYEQYF

V: TRBV7-9
size: few
D: NA
J: TRBJ2-2
DNA: TGTGCCAGCAGCTTAGTTGATGCCAACACCGGGGAGCTGTTTTTT
CDR3: CASSLVDANTGELFF

V: TRBV10-1
size: NA
D: NA
J: TRBJ1-1
DNA: TGCACCAGCAGTGACTTCGAGAACACTGAAGCTTTCTTT
CDR3: CTSSDFENTEAFF

V: TRBV20-1
size: few
D: TRBD1
J: TRBJ2-3
DNA: TGCAGTGCTAGAGATCCGGAGACAGGGGAGGATACGCAGTATTTT
CDR3: CSARDPETGEDTQYF

V: TRBV7-9
size: few
D: NA
J: TRBJ1-4
DNA: TGTGCCAGCAGCCCAACAACCGACGGGGCAACTAATGAAAAACTGTTTTTT
CDR3: CASSPTTDGATNEKLFF

V: TRBV7-2
size: few
D: TRBD1
J: TRBJ1-2
DNA: TGTGCCAGCAGCCCTCCGACAGGGGGGAGGGGCTACACCTTC
CDR3: CASSPPTGGRGYTF

V: TRBV7-9
size: few
D: TRBD2
J: TRBJ2-3
DNA: TGTGCCAGCAGCATCCGTAAACTAGCGGTCACAGATACGCAGTATTTT
CDR3: CASSIRKLAVTDTQYF

V: TRBV9
size: few
D: TRBD1
J: TRBJ2-3
DNA: TGTGCCAGCAGCGTAGCTACGGGGACAGGGGGCCCAGATACGCAGTATTTT
CDR3: CASSVATGTGGPDTQYF

V: TRBV28
size: many
D: NA
J: TRBJ1-3
DNA: TGTGCCAGCAGTTTCCGGGGCGCAGGAAACACCATATATTTT
CDR3: CASSFRGAGNTIYF

V: TRBV4-1
size: many
D: NA
J: TRBJ1-5
DNA: TGCGCCAGCAGCCCGGGACCCACAAATCAGCCCCAGCATTTT
CDR3: CASSPGPTNQPQHF

V: TRBV27
size: NA
D: NA
J: TRBJ1-5
DNA: TGTGCCAGCAGTCACCTTAGCAATCAGCCCCCGCATTTT
CDR3: CASSHLSNQPPHF

V: TRBV7-2
size: many
D: TRBD2
J: TRBJ2-1
DNA: TGTGCCAGCAGCTCCCAACCGGGAGGTCACAATGAGCAGTTCTTC
CDR3: CASSSQPGGHNEQFF